This T cell receptor (beta chain) was identified during a study of shared clonotypes between healthy human individuals. General study results and limits: Generation probabilities were higher for clonotypes shared across all four sorted-subset donors than for unshared ones.

This clone turned up a few times. Its specificity is not known. An even split of each subset's genomic DNA across several immunoSEQ plates was performed. Libraries were prepared by immunoSEQ multiplex PCR; TCRdb keeps only in-frame clonotypes and omits some of them. The sample has roughly 300,000 clones; less than 85% are singletons. The CDR3 consists of 11 residues. From germline, CDR1 is SNHLY and CDR2 FYNNEI. Trimming left V 3 bases short and J 5 bases short, with 3 bases between. This chain links TRBV2 with TRBJ2-3, with D uncertain. The sample taken for sequencing was memory CD4+ T cells sorted from blood. As to subset: CD45RA-negative fraction. The sequence was obtained from a man aged 30 to 45 in good health. This CDR3 reads CASSERDTQYF. As DNA, the CDR3 is TGTGCCAGCAGTGAGAGAGATACGCAGTATTTT.